The clone carrying this TCR delta chain showed up just a few times. Its target is not known. This DNA translates differently at residue 11 from the TCRdb protein, which is that of a much larger clone; a read error is likely, and the protein shown is the DNA's own translation. This CDR3 has 16 residues. Trimming cost V 0 bases and J 3 bases, with 16 bases left between them. Germline assignment: CDR1 GEAIGNYY and CDR2 EKD. The data derive from a study of γδ T cells in repeated Plasmodium falciparum infection. Study as a whole: Age- and gender-matched Australian children served as comparison for malaria-exposed Malian children. Study-level findings and limits: In Vdelta2-negative, largely Vdelta1+, gammadelta repertoires, repeated controlled infections appeared to drive clonal selection waves. Vgamma9/Vdelta2+ repertoires stayed stably polyclonal over time and infection.

TCRdb re-called clones from the multiplex PCR reads via CATT. The data show roughly 93,000 delta-chain clones, 0.9% to 1% seen once. Bulk repertoires came from Vgamma9/Vdelta2+ or Vdelta2-negative gammadelta T cells flow-sorted from PBMC. The V call is TRDV2, the J call TRDJ1; a weak D match, TRDD3 (6 bases). No J gene is reported in TCRdb; it was inferred here by comparing the DNA with germline. This clonotype was obtained from a pool of human donors (malaria-infected and uninfected, not separated). Sequenced: gamma-delta T cells from blood. DNA of the CDR3: TGTGCCTGTGACACCGGAATAAGGGGGAACCCCGATAAACTCATCTTT. It encodes CACDTGIRGNPDKLIF.